Below, 23 T cell receptor beta chains from the same sample are listed, as sequenced in a study of cytomegalovirus exposure and HLA in healthy donors. 13 Jbeta primers and 60 Vbeta primers were used for the PCR. Assay: immunoSEQ multiplex PCR; the TCRdb copy retains only in-frame clones and omits some. The sample has 200,000 to 250,000 clones, roughly 85% seen once. What was sequenced was PBMCs. The receptor set was obtained from a girl aged 2-9 years in good health and CMV-seronegative.

This clone was observed once. This CDR3 reads CASSALGAPGQSYNAIYF. CDR3 DNA sequence: TGTGCCAGCAGCGCGCTGGGGGCCCCGGGACAGTCCTACAACGCCATATATTTT. The V gene is TRBV21-1, the J gene TRBJ1-3; no check of the table's D call, TRBD1, against the DNA was made. TRBV21-1 is an annotated pseudogene. The CDR3 totals 18 residues.

A few counts support this clone. V gene TRBV9 combines with J gene TRBJ2-2, with 9 bases identical to TRBD2. Germline V gives CDR1 SGDLS, CDR2 YYNGEE. CDR3 length: 15 amino acids. The ends lost 2 bases at V and 5 bases at J; junction bases unmatched: 4. Here the CDR3 DNA reads TGTGCCAGCAGCGTTAGCGGGAGTAAGACCGGGGAGCTGTTTTTT. Translation: CASSVSGSKTGELFF.

V is TRBV7-8 and J is TRBJ2-2; 7 nucleotides match TRBD2. There are 16 residues in the CDR3. The germline V gene has CDR1 SGHVS and CDR2 FQNEAQ. The V segment lost 2 bases and the J segment 5 bases; nucleotides outside the gene matches: 8. The CDR3 region has the DNA TGTGCCAGCAGCTTATTGGTTGGGGGAGGGACCGGGGAGCTGTTTTTT. Translation gives CASSLLVGGGTGELFF.

This clone was detected a few times. This chain connects TRBV27 to TRBJ1-5; 7 bases match TRBD1. The CDR3 loop spans 14 amino acids. V was pared by 4 bases and J by 1 base, with 1 base of the junction left unmatched. The germline gives CDR1 MNHEY, CDR2 SMNVEV (reference sequence). The CDR3 DNA reads as TGTGCCAGCAGTTCGACAGGGAGCAATCAGCCCCAGCATTTT. This sequence encodes CASSSTGSNQPQHF.

V is TRBV5-6 and J is TRBJ2-7, with TRBD2 matching over 7 bases. Trimming took 5 bases from V and 1 from J; bases not matched to a gene: 9. The CDR3 covers 15 residues. Looked up from germline, CDR1 is SGHDT and CDR2 is YYEEEE. CDR3 nucleotide sequence: TGTGCCAGCAGACGACGCCTAGCGGATTCCTACGAGCAGTACTTC. Amino acids: CASRRRLADSYEQYF. The full variable domain, rest sourced from reference TRBV5-6 and TRBJ2-7, is DAGVTQSPTHLIKTRGQQVTLRCSPKSGHDTVSWYQQALGQGPQFIFQYYEEEERQRGNFPDRFSGHQFPNYSSELNVNALLLGDSALYLCASRRRLADSYEQYFGPGTRLTVT.

This chain links TRBV2 with TRBJ2-7; D possibly corresponds to TRBD1 (5 bases). The CDR3 consists of 15 residues. Germline CDR1 SNHLY, CDR2 FYNNEI. The germline V and J ends were trimmed by 6 bases and 2 bases, with 17 bases remaining between them. The CDR3 loop reads CASRGAQGGPYEQYF. CDR3 bases: TGTGCCAGCAGAGGGGCGCAGGGTGGCCCCTACGAGCAGTACTTC.

The chain carries TRBV30 and TRBJ2-5, with D perhaps matching TRBD1 (5 bases). The length of the CDR3 is 13 residues. Deletions cut 0 bases from V and 1 base from J, with 6 bases between. Germline assignment: CDR1 GTSNPN and CDR2 SVGIG (reference sequence). This chain's CDR3 is CAWSVGVQETQYF. The CDR3 DNA reads TGTGCCTGGAGTGTAGGGGTCCAAGAGACCCAGTACTTC. Together with reference TRBV30 and TRBJ2-5, the CDR3 gives the full variable domain: SQTIHQWPATLVQPVGSPLSLECTVEGTSNPNLYWYRQAAGRGLQLLFYSVGIGQISSEVPQNLSASRPQDRQFILSSKKLLLSDSGFYLCAWSVGVQETQYFGPGTRLLVL.

This clone was seen a few times. J is TRBJ1-1 and V is TRBV6-1, with 9 bases identical to TRBD1. CDR1 is MNHNS, CDR2 SASEGT, per germline. V gave up 1 base and J gave up 5 bases; unmatched junction bases: 5. The CDR3 has 15 residues. Here the CDR3 DNA reads TGTGCCAGCAGTGAAGGAGGGACAGGGCAGACTGAAGCTTTCTTT. This gives the protein CASSEGGTGQTEAFF.

The rearrangement uses TRBV6-1 and TRBJ2-3; 12 nucleotides align to TRBD1. This CDR3 comprises 15 residues. Germline values: CDR1 MNHNS, CDR2 SASEGT. Trimming at V came to 5 bases and at J to 4 bases, leaving 4 bases not matched to a gene. The CDR3 DNA reads as TGTGCCAGCAGTCGGGACAGGGGGCTCCCAGATACGCAGTATTTT. This encodes CASSRDRGLPDTQYF.

The table lists this clone with a count of one. The V gene is TRBV7-3, the J gene TRBJ1-1; D ambiguous. Germline CDR1 SGHTA, CDR2 FQGTGA. Trimming shortened V by 3 bases and J by 0 bases, and 17 bases separated the two germline ends. The CDR3 consists of 17 residues. The chain's CDR3 is CASSFGAMKFMNTEAFF. The CDR3 DNA reads as TGTGCCAGCAGCTTTGGAGCCATGAAGTTCATGAACACTGAAGCTTTCTTT.

V and J are TRBV19 and TRBJ2-7, with 10 bases aligning to TRBD2. The CDR3 runs 15 residues. Losses at the gene ends were 3 bases for V and 1 base for J; bases not matched to a gene: 3. CDR1 is LNHDA, CDR2 SQIVND, per germline (reference sequence). The CDR3 protein is CASSIGSGRSYEQYF. The CDR3 DNA sequence: TGTGCCAGTAGTATCGGTAGCGGGAGGTCCTACGAGCAGTACTTC.

This clone was seen a single time. V gene TRBV5-1 combines with J gene TRBJ1-4; 8 bases map to TRBD1. The CDR3 runs to 14 residues. Germline V gives CDR1 SGHRS, CDR2 YFSETQ. J lost 12 bases, V lost 4 bases, and 11 bases had no gene match. The CDR3 here is CASSKTGATGELFF. CDR3 nucleotide sequence: TGCGCCAGCAGCAAGACAGGGGCTACAGGGGAACTGTTTTTT.

This clone has just one count. The rearrangement links TRBV29-1 to TRBJ1-5; D gene unclear. Germline CDR1 is SQVTM and CDR2 is ANQGSEA. V lost 4 bases and J lost 4, with 11 bases in between. The CDR3 contains 13 residues. CDR3 loop: CSVGGGWNQPQHF. CDR3 nucleotide sequence: TGCAGCGTTGGGGGAGGTTGGAATCAGCCCCAGCATTTT.

The gene calls are TRBV19 and TRBJ1-4; 7 nucleotides agree with TRBD1. Losses at the gene ends were 3 bases for V and 6 bases for J; bases not matched to a gene: 7. The CDR3 is 15 amino acids. Germline CDR1 and CDR2: LNHDA and SQIVND (reference sequence). CDR3 region: CASSIIGQVDEKLFF. CDR3 bases: TGTGCCAGTAGTATCATCGGACAGGTGGATGAAAAACTGTTTTTT.

The V call is TRBV18, the J call TRBJ1-4; tentatively, D is TRBD1 (6 bases). Per the germline V gene, CDR1 is KGHSH and CDR2 is LQKENI. The CDR3 totals 14 residues. Between the trimmed V and J ends, which lost 4 bases and 7 bases, there was a span of 13 bases. The DNA for the CDR3 is TGTGCCAGCTCACATAGGGGGAGTGGTGAAAAACTGTTTTTT. This sequence encodes CASSHRGSGEKLFF.

The V call is TRBV6-1, the J call TRBJ1-6; 11 bases line up with TRBD1. With 5 bases clipped from V and 9 bases from J, the junction kept 6 bases outside the gene matches. The germline V gene has CDR1 MNHNS and CDR2 SASEGT. CDR3 length: 15 residues. CDR3: CASSSPDRGLSPLHF. CDR3 nucleotides: TGTGCCAGCAGTTCCCCGGACAGGGGGCTTTCACCCCTCCACTTT.

The CDR3 here is CASWAVPYEQYF. CDR3 nucleotide sequence: TGTGCCAGCTGGGCAGTTCCCTACGAGCAGTACTTC. The rearrangement links TRBV28 to TRBJ2-7, with unresolved D. CDR1 and CDR2 (germline): MDHEN, SYDVKM. This CDR3 region has 12 residues. Trimming stripped 8 bases from V and 2 bases from J, with 10 bases between.

The chain employs TRBV6-5 and TRBJ2-3; TRBD1 aligns across 9 bases. The germline gives CDR1 MNHEY, CDR2 SVGAGI. The trim removed 4 bases at V and 11 bases at J, leaving 10 bases unmatched. The CDR3 has 14 residues. CDR3 protein: CASSSGQGVPGQYF. In nucleotides, the CDR3 is TGTGCCAGCAGTTCGGGACAGGGAGTTCCAGGGCAGTATTTT.

In the case of this clone: An end of the junction does not agree with germline; a read error may underlie this. The chain carries TRBV7-8 and TRBJ2-7, with a tentative D call TRBD2 (6 bases). Germline-derived CDR1 and CDR2 are SGHVS and FQNEAQ. The CDR3 consists of 14 residues. The CDR3 DNA sequence: TGTGCCAGCACCAATCAGGAGGGTTCCTACGAGCTGTACTTC. Its protein product is CASTNQEGSYELYF.

The V and J genes are TRBV7-6 and TRBJ2-7; 7 bases map to TRBD1. The CDR3 consists of 12 residues. V was pared by 5 bases and J by 4 bases, with 2 bases of the junction left unmatched. Germline CDR1 SGHVS, CDR2 FNYEAQ. The CDR3 bases are TGTGCCAGCAGCGGGGACAGTTACGAGCAGTACTTC. Translating it yields CASSGDSYEQYF.

V usage is TRBV19 and J usage is TRBJ2-5, with D possibly matching TRBD2 (5 bases). V was pared by 0 bases and J by 5 bases, with 10 bases between. Germline V gene lookup returns CDR1 LNHDA and CDR2 SQIVND (reference sequence). The CDR3 contains 14 residues. The chain's CDR3 is CASSIDLVAETQYF. The DNA of the CDR3 is TGTGCCAGTAGTATAGATTTGGTAGCGGAGACCCAGTACTTC.

The rearrangement joins TRBV15 to TRBJ2-1, with D possibly TRBD2 on 6 matching bases. With 0 bases removed from V and 0 bases from J, the gap between germline ends came to 12 bases. The CDR3 consists of 17 residues. Germline V gives CDR1 LNHNV, CDR2 YYDKDF (reference sequence). The CDR3: CATSRERGLYSYNEQFF. In nucleotides, the CDR3 is TGTGCCACCAGCAGAGAGCGGGGATTATACTCCTACAATGAGCAGTTCTTC.

The CDR3 nucleotides are TGTGCCAGCAGCTTAGCCGGGGGATCGGATACGCAGTATTTT. It encodes CASSLAGGSDTQYF. The chain joins TRBV7-7 to TRBJ2-3, with a weak D call TRBD2 (6 bases). Trimming left V 0 bases short and J 6 bases short, with 10 bases between. The CDR3 is 14 amino acids. Germline V gene lookup returns CDR1 SSHAT and CDR2 FNYEAQ (reference sequence).